The present T cell receptor (beta chain) was sequenced within a study of read filtering for tumor transcriptome and immune sequencing (dated by TCRdb to between 2020 and 2021). With respect to the entire study: The cohort consisted of approximately 16 male and around 14 female patients, with a mean age of about 70 years and an age range of roughly 45 to 85. By revised international staging, about 8 patients were R-ISS I, approximately 15 were R-ISS II and roughly 7 were R-ISS III. Whole-transcriptome libraries were prepared with the TruSeq RNA Access Library Prep Kit after DNase treatment. Per sample, about 4.05 to 10.27 million TCR-region mapped reads were obtained with IR-seq, compared with only 85 to 1273 with RNA-seq. Using the same bone marrow samples, the study compared TCR repertoires obtained by targeted immune repertoire sequencing with those obtained by bulk whole-transcriptome sequencing. One of the main goals was to work out a read-filtering strategy for immune repertoire data, in particular whether clonotypes backed by only a single read should be removed.

What the authors observed across the whole study: The sorted CD138-negative fraction was composed of a mixed bone marrow immune population rather than of purified T cells. Compared with RNA-seq, IR-seq captured clonotypes at much higher depth and more reliably, and a smaller IR-seq throughput was enough to identify most shared clonotypes. Removing single-read clonotypes increased the correlation between IR-seq and RNA-seq shared clonotype proportions. In IR-seq, approximately 80% of clonotypes but approximately 3.7% of total reads were represented by single-read clonotypes, whereas in RNA-seq, approximately 70% of clonotypes and almost 45% of reads were represented by single-read clonotypes.

Bone marrow was sampled from every patient at the time of active disease. Bone marrow mononuclear cells were isolated by Ficoll-Hypaque density gradient centrifugation. Myeloma plasma cells were removed and CD138-negative cells were collected by negative selection after labeling with CD138 magnetic microbeads on a MACS separator. Flow cytometry on an Attune NxT with CD138 antibodies was used to check the purity of the isolated cells. TRIzol reagent was used to extract total RNA, and a NanoDrop spectrophotometer was used to quantify the extracted RNA. For each patient, paired RNA-seq and IR-seq were run on the CD138-negative bone marrow sample from that patient. The CDR3 contains 15 residues, cysteine and phenylalanine counted. The kept DNA is CDR3 alone, 45 bases in frame from the first base. CDR1 and CDR2 are drawn from the germline V gene: SGHVS, FQNEAQ. As for this clonotype: Its antigen is currently not known. This clone may be a read error of a much larger clone one base away.

TCR libraries were built from 400 to 450 ng RNA with the Immunoverse kit, using molecular barcoded adaptors covering alpha/delta and beta/gamma chains. TCR library preparation was performed with the same RNA that was used for transcriptome sequencing. Sequencing of TCR libraries was carried out on an Illumina HiSeq 4000 with 2 x 150 cycles. The published analysis was carried out like this. TCR reads were aligned to human V, D, J and C references and assembled into CDR3 clonotypes with MiXCR, including quality filtering and error correction. Clonotype counts and gene usage diversity were analyzed with the tcR package in R. Raw mapping reads were checked after the RNA-seq reads had been mapped by STAR aligner version 2.5.3a onto the human GRCh37 genome. To test the effect of sequencing depth on detected clonotypes, IR-seq fastq files were randomly downsampled using Seqtk 1.3. TCRdb trimmed the raw reads at Q25, called clones with MiXCR and kept productive beta chains. Rows merge per CDR3 protein into single entries with the most common DNA and genes. What appears here as the V and J calls and clone size reflects TCRdb's work, not the paper's. Counted in this sample were tens of thousands of distinct CDR3 sequences; roughly 18% of them appeared once. The leading ten clones occupy about 14% of the sample.

Sequenced sample: a population of CD138-negative cells sorted from bone marrow. The sample's cell subset or site label is to be understood as: bone marrow mononuclear cells depleted of CD138+ plasma/myeloma cells by negative magnetic selection. The chain was built from TRBV7-8 and TRBJ1-4; D gene: possibly TRBD1, on 6 matching bases. This TCR was recovered from a donor over 35 with multiple myeloma. The DNA sequence is TGTGCCAGCAGCTCCACCGGGACAACTAATGAAAAACTGTCTTTT. Its translation is CASSSTGTTNEKLSF.